Listed below are T cell receptor beta chains from one sample, sequenced in a study of cytomegalovirus exposure and HLA in healthy donors. Sequenced by immunoSEQ multiplex PCR; TCRdb stores in-frame clones only, minus some. Of some 260,000 clones listed, about 92% were seen once; the top ten hold around 3.3%. The sequencing sample was made of PBMCs. The receptors stem from a woman aged 30 to 39 in good health and CMV-seronegative. Both conserved end residues are part of each CDR3. The D gene is left open where the match is weak. Clone size is given for some rows only: seen once, a few or many times, or a class if the clone is expanded.

>TRBD2|TRBJ2-1|-|TRBV11-3
TGTGCCAGCAGCGCCACTAGCGATGAGCAGTTCTTC
CASSATSDEQFF
>TRBD2|TRBJ2-3|-|TRBV5-1
TGCGCCAGCAGCCCCCTCGGGACTAGCGGGAGGGCTAGCACAGATACGCAGTATTTT
CASSPLGTSGRASTDTQYF
>TRBD2|TRBJ2-5|-|TRBV5-1
TGCGCCAGCAGCTTGGCGGCTAGCGGGAGGTGGCAGACCCAGTACTTC
CASSLAASGRWQTQYF
>TRBD1|TRBJ2-1|-|TRBV2
TGTGCCAGTCTGGCGGGACAGGGTAGGGAGCAGTTCTTC
CASLAGQGREQFF
>TRBD1|TRBJ1-4|-|TRBV13
TGTGCCAGCAGGGGGACAGTGGACGGGAATGAAAAACTGTTTTTT
CASRGTVDGNEKLFF
>-|TRBJ2-7|-|TRBV6-4
TGTGCCAGCAGCCGGGACCAAGGGGGGGAGCAGTACTTC
CASSRDQGGEQYF
>-|TRBJ2-7|-|TRBV6-5
TGTGCCAGCAGTTACCACGGACTGTCGGTCTACGAGCAGTACTTC
CASSYHGLSVYEQYF
>TRBD2|TRBJ2-1|-|TRBV5-1
TGCGCCAGCAGCTCTAGCGGACTCCACAATGAGCAGTTCTTC
CASSSSGLHNEQFF
>TRBD1|TRBJ1-1|-|TRBV10-2
TGCGCCAGTTCGACAGGGGGCGAGTTGAACACTGAAGCTTTCTTT
CASSTGGELNTEAFF
>-|TRBJ2-7|-|TRBV7-9
TGTGCCAGCAGCCCCCTCAGCTACGAGCAGTACTTC
CASSPLSYEQYF
>-|TRBJ2-7|-|TRBV7-9
TGTGCCAGCAGCTTAGCGGGCGGATACTACGAGCAGTACTTC
CASSLAGGYYEQYF
>TRBD1|TRBJ2-2|once|TRBV13
TGTGCCAGCAGCTGGACAGGAGGTTACGGGGAGCTGTTTTTT
CASSWTGGYGELFF
>TRBD1|TRBJ2-4|-|TRBV5-6
TGTGCCAGCAGCCGCCCCCCAGGGGGCCGGGGCAAAAACATTCAGTACTTC
CASSRPPGGRGKNIQYF
>-|TRBJ1-5|-|TRBV27
TGTGCCAGCAGTCCAGGACAGTATAGCAATCAGCCCCAGCATTTT
CASSPGQYSNQPQHF
>TRBD1|TRBJ1-5|few|TRBV5-1
TGCGCCAGCAGCTCTGGACAGGGGGACCAGCCCCAGCATTTT
CASSSGQGDQPQHF
>-|TRBJ2-7|-|TRBV30
TGTGCCTGGAGTATACCAGGGAGCTCCTACGAGCAGTACTTC
CAWSIPGSSYEQYF
>TRBD2|TRBJ2-3|-|TRBV4-2
TGTGCCAGCAGCCAAGAGGCGGGAGGGCTGGATACGCAGTATTTT
CASSQEAGGLDTQYF
>-|TRBJ1-3|-|TRBV5-1
TGCGCCAGCAGCTTGGACAGGCTTGGAAACACCATATATTTT
CASSLDRLGNTIYF
>TRBD2|TRBJ2-5|-|TRBV7-3
TGTGCCAGCAGCTTAGGGATGGGAGGGCCCCGAGAGACCCAGTACTTC
CASSLGMGGPRETQYF
>TRBD2|TRBJ2-7|-|TRBV27
TGTGCCAGCAGTTTATCGGGTAGCGGGAGTATCTACGAGCAGTACTTC
CASSLSGSGSIYEQYF
>-|TRBJ2-7|-|TRBV13
TGTGCCAGCAGCCTAGGGTACGAGCAGTACTTC
CASSLGYEQYF
>-|TRBJ2-3|once|TRBV5-5
TGTGCCAGCAGCTTGGAATTTACGCAGTATTTT
CASSLEFTQYF
>-|TRBJ2-1|-|TRBV27
TGTGCCAGTAAGCCGGGACTCTACAATGAGCAGTTCTTC
CASKPGLYNEQFF
>TRBD2|TRBJ2-7|-|TRBV7-2
TGTGCCAGCAGCTACATCAGCGGGGCAGGAACCTCCTACGAGCAGTACTTC
CASSYISGAGTSYEQYF